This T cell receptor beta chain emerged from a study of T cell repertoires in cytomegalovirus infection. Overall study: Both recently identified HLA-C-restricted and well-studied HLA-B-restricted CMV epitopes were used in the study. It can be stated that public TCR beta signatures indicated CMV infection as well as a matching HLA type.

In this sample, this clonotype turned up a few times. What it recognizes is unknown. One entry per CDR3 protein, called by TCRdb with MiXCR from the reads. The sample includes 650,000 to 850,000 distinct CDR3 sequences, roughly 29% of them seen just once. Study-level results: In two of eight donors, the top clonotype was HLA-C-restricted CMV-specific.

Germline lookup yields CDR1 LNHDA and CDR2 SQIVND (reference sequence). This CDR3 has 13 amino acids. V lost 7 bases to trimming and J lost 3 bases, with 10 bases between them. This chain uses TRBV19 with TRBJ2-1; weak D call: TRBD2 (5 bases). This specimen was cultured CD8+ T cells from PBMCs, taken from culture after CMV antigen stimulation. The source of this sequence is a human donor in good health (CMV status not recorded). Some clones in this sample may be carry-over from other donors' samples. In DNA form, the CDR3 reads TGTGCCAGTACTGGAGGCTACTACAATGAGCAGTTCTTC. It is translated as CASTGGYYNEQFF. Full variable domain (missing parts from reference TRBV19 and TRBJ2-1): DGGITQSPKYLFRKEGQNVTLSCEQNLNHDAMYWYRQDPGQGLRLIYYSQIVNDFQKGDIAEGYSVSREKKESFPLTVTSAQKNPTAFYLCASTGGYYNEQFFGPGTRLTVL.